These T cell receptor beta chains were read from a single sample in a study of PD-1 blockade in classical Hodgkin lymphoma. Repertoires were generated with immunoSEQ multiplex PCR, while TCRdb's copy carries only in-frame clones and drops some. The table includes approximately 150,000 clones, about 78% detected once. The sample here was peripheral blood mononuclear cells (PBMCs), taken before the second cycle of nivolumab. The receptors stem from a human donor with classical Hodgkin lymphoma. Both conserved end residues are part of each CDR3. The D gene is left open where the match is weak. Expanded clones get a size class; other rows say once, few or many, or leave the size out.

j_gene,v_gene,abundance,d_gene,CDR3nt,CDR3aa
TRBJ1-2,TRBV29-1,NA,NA,TGCAGCGTTGCTGGGCATTCTTATGGCTACACCTTC,CSVAGHSYGYTF
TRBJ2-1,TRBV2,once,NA,TGTGCCAGCAGTGAATGGCCGAGCTCCTACAATGAGCAGTTCTTC,CASSEWPSSYNEQFF
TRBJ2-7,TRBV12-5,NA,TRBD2,TGTGCTAGTGGTCGAACGGGACTAGCCCACGAGCAGTACTTC,CASGRTGLAHEQYF
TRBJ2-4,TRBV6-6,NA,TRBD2,TGTGCCAGCACTCGGCCGGGGACTAGCGAAAGAGGCATTCAGTACTTC,CASTRPGTSERGIQYF
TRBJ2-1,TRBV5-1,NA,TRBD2,TGCGCCAGCAGCTTTGTGGCCGGGACTAGCGGGGCCTTTGAGCAGTTCTTC,CASSFVAGTSGAFEQFF
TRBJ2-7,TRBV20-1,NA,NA,TGCAGTGCTGGGGGACTCTTAGAGCAGTACTTC,CSAGGLLEQYF
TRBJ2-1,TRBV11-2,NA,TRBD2,TGTGCCAGCAGCCCTCGACTAGCGGTGACGTACAATGAGCAGTTCTTC,CASSPRLAVTYNEQFF
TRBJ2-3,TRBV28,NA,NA,TGTGCCAGCAGCCCCCACGGGGCGGGTACAGATACGCAGTATTTT,CASSPHGAGTDTQYF
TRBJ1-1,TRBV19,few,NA,TGTGCCAGTAGAAGACAACCTTGGGAGAACACTGAAGCTTTCTTT,CASRRQPWENTEAFF
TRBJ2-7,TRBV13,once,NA,TGTGCCAGCAGCTTAGGGGCAGGGAATTACTACGAGCAGTACTTC,CASSLGAGNYYEQYF
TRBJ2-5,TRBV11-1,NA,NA,TGTGCCAGCAGCTTAAGTTATGGGCAGGGAGAGACCCAGTACTTC,CASSLSYGQGETQYF
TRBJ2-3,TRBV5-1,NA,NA,TGCGCCAGCAGCTTGGGGGTGGGGTACACAGATACGCAGTATTTT,CASSLGVGYTDTQYF
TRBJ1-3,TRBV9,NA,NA,TGTGCCAGCAGCGTTAGTGGGACAGGAAACACCATATATTTT,CASSVSGTGNTIYF
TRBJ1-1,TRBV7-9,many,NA,TGTGCCAGCAGCTTCTTAGGGGGGGAAGCTTTCTTT,CASSFLGGEAFF
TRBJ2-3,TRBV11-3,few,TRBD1,TGTGCCAGCAGCTTAGAGGGACAGAGCACAGATACGCAGTATTTT,CASSLEGQSTDTQYF
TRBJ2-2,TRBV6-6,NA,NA,TGTGCCAGCGGGCGCGGCGCCGGGGAGCTGTTTTTT,CASGRGAGELFF
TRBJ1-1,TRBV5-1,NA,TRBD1,TGCGCCAGCAGCTTGGACAGGGGTCCCACTGAAGCTTTCTTT,CASSLDRGPTEAFF
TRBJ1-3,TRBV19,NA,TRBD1,TGTGCCAGTAGTTCACGACAGGGCCCAGCTTCTGGAAACACCATATATTTT,CASSSRQGPASGNTIYF
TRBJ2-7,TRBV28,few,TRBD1,TGTGCCAGCCTCGGGGACAGGGGCCACGAGCAGTACTTC,CASLGDRGHEQYF
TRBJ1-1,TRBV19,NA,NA,TGTGCCAGTAGTATACGAGCCGGGAGCCCCATGAACACTGAAGCTTTCTTT,CASSIRAGSPMNTEAFF
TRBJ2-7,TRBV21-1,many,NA,TGTGCCAGCAGCAAAATTCCCGGGGGGGCTGGAATGTACGAGCAGTACTTC,CASSKIPGGAGMYEQYF
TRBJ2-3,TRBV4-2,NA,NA,TGTGCCAGCAGCCCGGCGTTGGGGGCAGGGGCTGTGAGCGGGGTGTCCACAGATACGCAGTATTTT,CASSPALGAGAVSGVSTDTQYF
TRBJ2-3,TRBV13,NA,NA,TGTGCCAGCAGCGGCCTCGAGGGAGCGCAGTATTTT,CASSGLEGAQYF
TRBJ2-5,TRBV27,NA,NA,TGTGCCAGCAGTTTATCATCCCACTCGAGAGCGGAGACCCAGTACTTC,CASSLSSHSRAETQYF
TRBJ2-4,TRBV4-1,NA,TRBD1,TGCGCCAGCAGCCAAAAACTATTGGGGACAGGCGAACTAGCCAAAAACATTCAGTACTTC,CASSQKLLGTGELAKNIQYF
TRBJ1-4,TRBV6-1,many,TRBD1,TGTGCCAGCAGTGAATCGACAGGGGGCGCCGGAAAACTGTTTTTT,CASSESTGGAGKLFF
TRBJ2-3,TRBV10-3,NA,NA,TGTGCCATCAGTGAGAGAGGCGGGCGCGCAGATACGCAGTATTTT,CAISERGGRADTQYF
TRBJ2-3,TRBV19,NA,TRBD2,TGTGCCAGTAGCCCCCTCGGGACTAGCGGGAGGCTAGCAGATACGCAGTATTTT,CASSPLGTSGRLADTQYF
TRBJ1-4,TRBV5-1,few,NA,TGCGCCAGCAGCTTACAGGGCTGGGCAACTAATGAAAAACTGTTTTTT,CASSLQGWATNEKLFF
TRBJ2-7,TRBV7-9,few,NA,TGTGCCAGCAGCTTAGGGATGGGCGGGCAGTACTTC,CASSLGMGGQYF
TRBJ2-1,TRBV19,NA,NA,TGTGCCAGTAGTATGTCAGCGAAGATTGAGCAGTTCTTC,CASSMSAKIEQFF
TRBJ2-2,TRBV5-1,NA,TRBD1,TGCGCCAGCAGCTTGCTCCCCCAGGGGGCCGGGGAGCTGTTTTTT,CASSLLPQGAGELFF
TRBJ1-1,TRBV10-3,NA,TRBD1,TGTGCCATCAGTGGCGACAGGGGTGGCACTGAAGCTTTCTTT,CAISGDRGGTEAFF
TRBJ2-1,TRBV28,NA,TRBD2,TGTGCCAGCAGTTTATTGGGACTAGCGGGAAATGTGTGGTTCTTC,CASSLLGLAGNVWFF
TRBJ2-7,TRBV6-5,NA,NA,TGTGCCAGCAGTGATTTGAGCCGCTCAGGCGAGCAGTACTTC,CASSDLSRSGEQYF
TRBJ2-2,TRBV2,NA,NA,TGTGCCAGCAGCAAGGTTAGCACCGGGGAGCTGTTTTTT,CASSKVSTGELFF
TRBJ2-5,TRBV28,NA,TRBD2,TGTGCCAGCAGTTTTGGCGGGGGGACTCAAGAGACCCAGTACTTC,CASSFGGGTQETQYF
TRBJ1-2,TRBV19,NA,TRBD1,TGTGCCAGTAGTATAGATCCGGACAGGGGGGAAGGCTACACCTTC,CASSIDPDRGEGYTF
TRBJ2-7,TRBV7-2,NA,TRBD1,TGTGCCAGCAGCTACGGGACAGGGAGCACCTACGAGCAGTACTTC,CASSYGTGSTYEQYF
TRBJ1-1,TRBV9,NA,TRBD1,TGTGCCAGCAGCCCTCGCCCTACCGGGACAGGGGAAACTGAAGCTTTCTTT,CASSPRPTGTGETEAFF
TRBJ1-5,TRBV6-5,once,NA,TGTGCCAGCAGTTACTTGCAGGAAAATCAGCCCCAGCATTTT,CASSYLQENQPQHF
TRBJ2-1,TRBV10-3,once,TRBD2,TGTGCCATCAGTGAGTGGAGCGGGGCAGGAAACAATGAGCAGTTCTTC,CAISEWSGAGNNEQFF